What follows is one T cell receptor (beta chain) and its context. The antigen this receptor binds is unknown. No base-level quality is on record; no much larger clone is a single base apart. This sample stems from a study of T cell repertoires in MIS-A myocarditis (dated by TCRdb to between 2021 and 2024). The QIAamp DNA FFPE kit was used to extract genomic DNA from formalin-fixed paraffin-embedded autopsy tissue. V loses 0 bases at its end and J loses 1 base; junction bases beyond the gene matches: 3. Inclusive of the bounding cysteine and phenylalanine, the CDR3 is 18 residues long. Here the CDR3 DNA is all that survives: 54 bases in frame from base 1. Based on the germline V gene (reference sequence), the CDR1 and CDR2 sequences are LGHDT and YNNKEL. TCRbeta CDR3 regions were amplified by the immunoSEQ bias-controlled multiplex PCR and were subjected to high-throughput sequencing. The authors' analysis ran thus. The immunoSEQ vendor pipeline collapsed and filtered the CDR3 sequences so that the abundance and frequency of each unique TCRbeta CDR3 could be quantified. Dominant CDR3 amino acid sequences were clustered with SARS-CoV-2-specific ImmuneCODE TCRbeta sequences by CD-HIT using a 90% global sequence identity threshold. A clone was classed as hyperexpanded at a frequency of 0.1 to 1 and as large at a frequency of 0.01 to 0.1. The CDR3 amino acid sequences and the V and J gene assignments of the dominant clones were confirmed with MiXCR. The R stringdist package was used to calculate Levenshtein distances between the patient clonotypes and the ImmuneCODE hits. The table comes from immuneACCESS by way of TCRdb, which keeps in-frame sequences with V and J called. Part of the clones is missing from these tables; in studies checked, under half for an unresolved V gene and the rest for unknown reasons. D and trimming were read from the DNA, whereas the V and J calls and clone size are those reported in that table. The sample yields several thousand clones; approximately 72% were counted once. The ten largest clones add up to roughly 19% of the sample.

This sequence uses TRBV3-1 (or the pseudogene TRBV3-2) and TRBJ2-1; TRBD2 matches 13 bases in the middle. Sequenced sample: right inferior lung lobe tissue obtained at autopsy. This receptor was identified in a man between 18 and 29 years old with fulminant myocarditis from multisystem inflammatory syndrome in adults (MIS-A) after COVID-19. The CDR3 region reads CASSQDWTSGRSYNEQFF. DNA sequence: TGTGCCAGCAGCCAAGATTGGACTAGCGGGAGATCCTACAATGAGCAGTTCTTC.